This TCR beta chain emerged from a study of CD8 T cells in ankylosing spondylitis. Trimming removed 3 bases from V and 0 bases from J, with 10 bases in between. The CDR3 runs to 15 residues. Per the germline V gene, CDR1 is ENHRY and CDR2 is SYGVKD. General study findings and limits: Reactive arthritis synovial fluid and blood previously showed some of these motif variants.

The table lists this clonotype with many counts. Its antigen is unknown. TCRdb re-called the 5' RACE reads with MiXCR, one entry per CDR3 protein. Here the sample spans around 230,000 distinct CDR3 sequences, over 7% being singletons. This chain connects TRBV10-3 to TRBJ2-3; perhaps TRBD1 as D (5 bases). The TCR sequence derives from a female donor with ankylosing spondylitis or in good health (not recorded which). Sequencing was performed on blood, either unsorted or a sorted T cell fraction (not recorded which). CDR3 coding DNA: TGTGCCATCAGTGAAGGCGACAGAAGCACAGATACGCAGTATTTT. This translates into CAISEGDRSTDTQYF.